The 13 T cell receptor beta chains below were found in one sample sequenced in a study of blood T cell repertoires in COVID-19. The table came from immunoSEQ multiplex PCR; TCRdb's copy has only in-frame clones and leaves some out. This table holds roughly 180,000 clones, about four fifths found once. Sample: peripheral blood. The receptors were gathered from a woman aged 40 to 50 with COVID-19, enrolled during active disease.

This chain links TRBV6-6 with TRBJ2-1; TRBD2 is a possible D gene (6 bases). The germline V gene encodes CDR1 MNHNY and CDR2 SVGAGI (reference sequence). V was cut by 9 bases and J by 4 bases, with 16 bases left in between. The CDR3 runs 14 residues. CDR3 loop: CASWAGSSYNEQFF. The DNA of the CDR3 is TGTGCCAGTTGGGCGGGGAGTAGTTACAATGAGCAGTTCTTC.

This clone has more than one count but fewer than ten. This chain joins TRBV7-9 and TRBJ2-7; weak D call: TRBD1 (5 bases). In germline, CDR1 is SEHNR, CDR2 FQNEAQ (reference sequence). V was shortened by 5 bases and J by 10 bases, with 21 bases between the two germline ends. CDR3 length: 14 amino acids. The CDR3 DNA follows: TGTGCCAGCAGCGCCTCCGGGCAAGGGGCCGGTCAGTACTTC. Protein product: CASSASGQGAGQYF.

This chain uses TRBV19 with TRBJ2-3, with TRBD2 identical over 7 bases. The V gene's germline CDR1 is LNHDA and CDR2 SQIVND (reference sequence). This CDR3 comprises 13 residues. The junction had 4 bases not matched to a gene; V was cut back by 7 bases and J by 3 bases. As DNA, the CDR3 is TGTGCCAGTATGTTCGGGGGGACAGATACGCAGTATTTT. It codes for CASMFGGTDTQYF. Complete variable domain (other parts from reference TRBV19 and TRBJ2-3): DGGITQSPKYLFRKEGQNVTLSCEQNLNHDAMYWYRQDPGQGLRLIYYSQIVNDFQKGDIAEGYSVSREKKESFPLTVTSAQKNPTAFYLCASMFGGTDTQYFGPGTRLTVL.

CDR3: CAGPPTGSALYGYTF. CDR3 coding DNA: TGTGCCGGGCCCCCGACAGGGTCGGCGCTCTATGGCTACACCTTC. The gene calls are TRBV2 and TRBJ1-2, with 7 bases identical to TRBD1. With V trimmed by 11 bases and J by 4 bases, 16 bases remained unmatched. The germline gives CDR1 SNHLY, CDR2 FYNNEI. CDR3 length: 15 amino acids.

The V gene is TRBV9, the J gene TRBJ1-1; no clear D gene. Germline V gene lookup returns CDR1 SGDLS and CDR2 YYNGEE. Trimming pared 2 bases from V and 0 bases from J, leaving 5 bases between. CDR3 length: 13 amino acids. The CDR3 DNA reads TGTGCCAGCAGCGTCGAGATGAACACTGAAGCTTTCTTT. Encoded protein: CASSVEMNTEAFF.

This clone was seen only a few times. V gene TRBV9 combines with J gene TRBJ1-2, with D possibly being TRBD1 (5 bases). V was clipped by 1 base and J by 5 bases, with 18 bases between them. Germline CDR1 reads SGDLS; CDR2 reads YYNGEE. The CDR3 has 16 residues. CDR3 coding DNA: TGTGCCAGCAGCGTACGCGGGACGGAGAAATTTTATGGCTACACCTTC. This gives the protein CASSVRGTEKFYGYTF.

The chain employs TRBV3-1 (or the pseudogene TRBV3-2) and TRBJ2-1, with a weak D call TRBD2 (6 bases). CDR3 length: 13 amino acids. V was clipped by 4 bases and J by 4 bases, with 8 bases between them. Looked up from germline, CDR1 is LGHDT and CDR2 is YNNKEL (reference sequence). The CDR3 protein is CASSLGLYNEQFF. In nucleotides, the CDR3 is TGTGCCAGCAGCCTGGGACTTTACAATGAGCAGTTCTTC.

This chain links TRBV2 with TRBJ1-6, with 7 bases aligning to TRBD1. The germline V gene has CDR1 SNHLY and CDR2 FYNNEI. The CDR3 loop spans 14 amino acids. The V gene end was trimmed by 5 bases and the J gene end by 9 bases; junction bases not matched to a gene: 7. The CDR3 sequence: CASSRDSGTSPLHF. The CDR3 nucleotides are TGTGCCAGCAGTCGGGACAGTGGGACTTCACCCCTCCACTTT. The complete variable domain, with remaining parts taken from reference TRBV2 and TRBJ1-6, reads EPEVTQTPSHQVTQMGQEVILRCVPISNHLYFYWYRQILGQKVEFLVSFYNNEISEKSEIFDDQFSVERPDGSNFTLKIRSTKLEDSAMYFCASSRDSGTSPLHFGNGTRLTVT.

The CDR3 region is CATSDLFLYRGRWSNQPQHF. CDR3 coding DNA: TGTGCCACCAGTGATTTATTCTTGTACAGGGGCCGGTGGAGCAATCAGCCCCAGCATTTT. The chain carries TRBV24-1 and TRBJ1-5; 7 bases agree with TRBD1. The V gene's germline CDR1 is KGHDR and CDR2 SFDVKD. CDR3 length: 20 amino acids. The V and J ends lost 1 base and 1 base, in that order; junction bases with no gene match: 15.

The genes are TRBV3-1 (or the pseudogene TRBV3-2) and TRBJ2-7, with D tentatively TRBD1 (8 bases). V lost 7 bases to trimming and J lost 0 bases, with 40 bases between them. The germline V gene encodes CDR1 LGHDT and CDR2 YNNKEL (reference sequence). CDR3 length: 23 amino acids. The CDR3 bases are TGTGCCAGCACCGAATACCGGGACAGGACCGAGCGGGACCCTCTTAATAGCTCCTACGAGCAGTACTTC. Its translation: CASTEYRDRTERDPLNSSYEQYF.

This sequence joins TRBV7-8 and TRBJ1-3, with D unresolved. V was pared by 3 bases and J by 0 bases, with 6 bases between. The CDR3 length is 14 residues. Germline values: CDR1 SGHVS, CDR2 FQNEAQ. The CDR3 DNA is TGTGCCAGCAGCTTGGGCCGCTCTGGAAACACCATATATTTT. It specifies CASSLGRSGNTIYF.

The chain carries TRBV5-4 and TRBJ2-1, with 8 bases aligning to TRBD2. The CDR3 is made up of 15 amino acids. Per germline, CDR1 SGHNT and CDR2 YYREEE (reference sequence). V was pared by 0 bases and J by 7 bases, with 6 bases of the junction left unmatched. CDR3 region: CASSLGAGGPNEQFF. The DNA for the CDR3 is TGTGCCAGCAGCTTGGGTGCGGGGGGACCTAATGAGCAGTTCTTC.

The rearrangement links TRBV24-1 to TRBJ2-3, with 7 bases that match TRBD1. CDR1 and CDR2 from the germline V gene are KGHDR and SFDVKD. The J segment lost 2 bases and the V segment lost 4 bases, leaving 8 bases of the junction unmatched. This CDR3 contains 16 residues. CDR3 sequence reads: CATSETGTVNTDTQYF. CDR3 nucleotides: TGTGCCACCAGTGAGACCGGGACAGTAAACACAGATACGCAGTATTTT.